This T cell receptor beta chain was profiled in a study of beta chain features in type 1 diabetes. With respect to this clone: Its matching antigen is unknown.

V lost 5 bases and J lost 7; bases outside the gene matches: 12. The CDR3 sequence is 16 residues long. Looked up from germline, CDR1 is SEHNR and CDR2 is FQNEAQ (reference sequence). Every isolated RNA sample was fully reverse transcribed, so sequencing captured expressed TCRB transcripts. For naive, central memory and regulatory T cell samples, reads averaged around 3.6 million. The repertoire was sequenced with immunoSEQ multiplex PCR; TCRdb's copy has only in-frame clones and lacks some. The sample yields 500,000 to 650,000 clones, around 12% seen once. Study-wide results and limits: Diminished insertions and augmented deletions at VDJ junctions characterized type 1 diabetes patients. PCR might favor shorter templates, equally in patients and controls. Any role of HLA type in TCRB rearrangement remained unresolved here. In every one of the four CD4+ subsets, TCRB CDR3s were moderately but significantly shorter in Type 1 diabetes patients.

This TCR was recovered from a man aged 25-45 years with type 1 diabetes. Sequencing was performed on naive CD4+ T cells from blood. The chain combines TRBV7-9 with TRBJ2-1; 9 nucleotides align to TRBD1. The CDR3, as DNA: TGTGCCAGCAGCCTACAGGGGGCTGAAAGAAGGAATGAGCAGTTCTTC. Its translation is CASSLQGAERRNEQFF.